This T cell receptor beta chain was obtained from a study of T cell repertoires in cytomegalovirus infection. TCRdb re-analysed the reads in MiXCR, keeping a single row per CDR3 protein. Among roughly 760,000 distinct CDR3 sequences listed, less than 40% were seen once. The V end was cut by 6 bases, the J end by 11 bases, with 13 bases between. The CDR3 totals 11 residues. The clonotype originates from a human donor in good health (CMV status not recorded). Some clones in this sample may be carry-over from other donors' samples. The rearrangement links TRBV12-3 or TRBV12-4 to TRBJ1-1; D is ambiguous. The sample taken for sequencing was PBMCs. CDR3 nucleotide sequence: TGTGCCAGCAGCTCGGCGCTCTCGGCTTTCTTT. Translating it yields CASSSALSAFF.